This T cell receptor (beta chain) was profiled in a study of shared clonotypes between healthy human individuals. The germline V gene encodes CDR1 SEHNR and CDR2 FQNEAQ (reference sequence). Trimming removed 3 bases at V and 1 base at J, with 13 bases between. CDR3 size: 15 residues. The authors split each subset's genomic DNA evenly across several immunoSEQ plates. Unsorted PBMC DNA went through sequencing on ten immunoSEQ deep assay plates. In the original workflow: Filtering differed because ImmunoSEQ produced junction-only sequences that carried no quality scores. Sequenced by immunoSEQ multiplex PCR; TCRdb stores in-frame clones only, minus some. The V and J calls and the clone size are those of that table, but D and trimming were determined from the DNA. The table has 450,000 to 500,000 clones, roughly 85% seen once.

Sequencing was done on a sample of PBMCs. The source is a middle-aged woman in good health. Some clones in this sample may be carry-over from other donors' samples. This rearrangement joins TRBV7-9 to TRBJ2-7, with D possibly TRBD2 on 6 matching bases. In DNA, the CDR3 is TGTGCCAGCAGCTTCGCTAGCGCCTATTCCTACGAGCAGTACTTC. Its translation: CASSFASAYSYEQYF.